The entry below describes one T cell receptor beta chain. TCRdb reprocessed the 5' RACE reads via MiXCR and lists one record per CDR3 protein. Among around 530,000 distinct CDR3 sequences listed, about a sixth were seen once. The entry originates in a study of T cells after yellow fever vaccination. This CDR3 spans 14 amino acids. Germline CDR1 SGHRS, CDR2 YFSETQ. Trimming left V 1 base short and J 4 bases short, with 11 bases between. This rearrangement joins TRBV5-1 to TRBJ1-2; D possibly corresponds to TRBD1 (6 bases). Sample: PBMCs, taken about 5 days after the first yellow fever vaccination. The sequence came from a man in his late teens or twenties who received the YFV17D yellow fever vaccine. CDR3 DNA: TGCGCCAGCAGCTTGACAGGGATAGGCTATGGCTACACCTTC. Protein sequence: CASSLTGIGYGYTF.